This TCR beta chain was obtained from a study of blood T cell repertoires in COVID-19. Whole-study context: Whether acute or convalescent, the COVID-19 samples came from the United States, Italy and Spain. From T cells, B-cell-depleted T cells, or PBMCs came the material, which was cDNA or gDNA.

This clone has a handful of counts. Original analysis: Amplifying reference gene primers gave estimates of nucleated cell counts. The protocol was immunoSEQ multiplex PCR, while the TCRdb copy is restricted to in-frame clones and leaves out a portion. V, J and clone size reflect that table, while D and trimming were determined from the DNA. The sample consists of roughly 30,000 clones, roughly 76% of them appearing once. V was pared by 0 bases and J by 5 bases, with 9 bases of the junction left unmatched. CDR1 is MNHEY and CDR2 is SVGEGT in the germline V gene. The CDR3 contains 16 residues. What was sequenced was peripheral blood. The chain combines TRBV6-2 or TRBV6-3 with TRBJ2-7; the match to TRBD1 covers 8 bases. The clonotype was recovered from a man aged 65 to 85 with acute or convalescent COVID-19. In nucleotides, the CDR3 is TGTGCCAGCAGTTACTCGAGGGTGGACAGGGAGGACGAGCAGTACTTC. Its translation is CASSYSRVDREDEQYF.